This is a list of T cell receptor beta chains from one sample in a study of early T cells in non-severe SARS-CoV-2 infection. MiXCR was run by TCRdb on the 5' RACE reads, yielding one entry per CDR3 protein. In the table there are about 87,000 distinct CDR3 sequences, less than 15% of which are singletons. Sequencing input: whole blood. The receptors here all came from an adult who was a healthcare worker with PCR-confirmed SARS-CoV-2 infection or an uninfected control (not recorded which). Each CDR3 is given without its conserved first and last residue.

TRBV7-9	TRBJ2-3	ASSNRPGSRGGTDTQY
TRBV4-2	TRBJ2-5	ASSQDNSQETQY
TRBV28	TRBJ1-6	ASSSQGSPLH
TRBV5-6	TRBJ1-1	ASSFPQTNTEAF
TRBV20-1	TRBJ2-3	SAYPGQGSTDTQY
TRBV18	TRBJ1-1	ASSPMPGGGDTEAF
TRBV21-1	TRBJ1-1	ASTQRGGRLNTEAF
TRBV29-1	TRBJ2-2	SVLATVNTGELF
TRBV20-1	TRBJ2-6	SASAGAGANVLT
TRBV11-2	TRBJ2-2	ASSLMQGNTGELF
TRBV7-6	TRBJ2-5	ASSTPRTSQETQY
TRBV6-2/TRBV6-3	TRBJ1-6	AASIGPNKGSPLH
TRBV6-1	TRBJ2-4	ASSLIGIQY
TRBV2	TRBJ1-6	ASREPGQGNSPLH
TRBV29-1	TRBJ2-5	SVALQETQY
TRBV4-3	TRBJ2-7	ASSRSVGTGSEQY
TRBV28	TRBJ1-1	ASSPSTGERDTEAF
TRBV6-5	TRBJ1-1	ASSYSILAPGNTEAF
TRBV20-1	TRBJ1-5	SARGGTQTGAYNQPQH
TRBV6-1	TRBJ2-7	ASIETGRYEQY
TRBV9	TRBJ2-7	ASSVGPATYEQY
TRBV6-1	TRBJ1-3	ASSETPDRGDTIY
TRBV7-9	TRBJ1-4	ASSPFSTVPTNEKLF
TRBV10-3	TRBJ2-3	AISESAGGGSTQY
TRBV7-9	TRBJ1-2	ASSLDVGPYGYT
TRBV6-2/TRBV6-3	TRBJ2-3	ASSYSDWTDTQY
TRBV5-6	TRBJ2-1	ASSADGHNEQF
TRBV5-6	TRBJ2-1	ASSRGPNEQF